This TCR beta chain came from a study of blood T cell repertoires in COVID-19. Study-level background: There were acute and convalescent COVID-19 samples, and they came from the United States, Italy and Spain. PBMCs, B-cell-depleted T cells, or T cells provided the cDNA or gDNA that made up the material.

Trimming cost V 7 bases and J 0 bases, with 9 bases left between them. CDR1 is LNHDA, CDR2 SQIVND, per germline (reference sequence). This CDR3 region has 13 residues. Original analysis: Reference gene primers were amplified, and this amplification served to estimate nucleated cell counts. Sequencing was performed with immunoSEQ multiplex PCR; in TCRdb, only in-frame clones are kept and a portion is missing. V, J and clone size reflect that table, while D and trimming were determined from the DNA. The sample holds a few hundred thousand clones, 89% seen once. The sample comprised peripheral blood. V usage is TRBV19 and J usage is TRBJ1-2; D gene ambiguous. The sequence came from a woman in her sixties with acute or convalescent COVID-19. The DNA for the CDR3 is TGTGCCAGTACCTCCCAGGCTAACTATGGCTACACCTTC. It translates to CASTSQANYGYTF.